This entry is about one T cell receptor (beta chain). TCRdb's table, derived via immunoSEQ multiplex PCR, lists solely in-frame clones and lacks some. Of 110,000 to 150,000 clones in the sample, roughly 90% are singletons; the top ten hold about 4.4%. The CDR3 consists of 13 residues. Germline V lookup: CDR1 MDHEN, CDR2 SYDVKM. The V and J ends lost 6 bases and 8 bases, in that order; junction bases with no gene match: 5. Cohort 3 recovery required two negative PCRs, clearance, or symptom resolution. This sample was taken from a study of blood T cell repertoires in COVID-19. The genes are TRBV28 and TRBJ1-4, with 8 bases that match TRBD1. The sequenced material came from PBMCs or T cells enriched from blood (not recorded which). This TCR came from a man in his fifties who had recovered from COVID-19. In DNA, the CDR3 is TGTGCCAGCAGAGGACAGGGTAGGGAAAAACTGTTTTTT. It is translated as CASRGQGREKLFF.